These T cell receptor beta chains were read from a single sample in a study of T cells in localized non-small cell lung cancer. Sequencing was performed with immunoSEQ multiplex PCR; in TCRdb, only in-frame clones are kept and a portion is missing. This table holds 30,000 to 45,000 clones, about 87% found once. Here the sequenced sample was peripheral blood, taken before any cancer treatment. The receptors were gathered from a woman aged 35 to 69 with stage I lung adenocarcinoma. CDR3s include the opening cysteine and the closing phenylalanine or tryptophan. A D gene is named only where the DNA matches it firmly. Clone size is given for some rows only: seen once, a few or many times, or a class if the clone is expanded.

DNA: TGTGCCAGCAGCCCCAGCGGGGAACTCTACAATGAGCAGTTCTTC; CDR3: CASSPSGELYNEQFF; J: TRBJ2-1; size: -; V: TRBV9; D: TRBD2
DNA: TGTGCCAGCAGCGTAGCTGCGGGCCTCAGCACAGATACGCAGTATTTT; CDR3: CASSVAAGLSTDTQYF; J: TRBJ2-3; size: -; V: TRBV9; D: -
DNA: TGCGCCAGCAGCCAAGATCGAGGGAATAATGAAAAACTGTTTTTT; CDR3: CASSQDRGNNEKLFF; J: TRBJ1-4; size: -; V: TRBV4-1; D: -
DNA: TGTGCCAGCAGCCTCGATTCGGGCCCAAGGCCCACTGAAGCTTTCTTT; CDR3: CASSLDSGPRPTEAFF; J: TRBJ1-1; size: -; V: TRBV28; D: -
DNA: TGTGCCAGCAGTTACTTGGTAGGGAGTGGGCAAGAGACCCAGTACTTC; CDR3: CASSYLVGSGQETQYF; J: TRBJ2-5; size: -; V: TRBV6-5; D: -
DNA: TGCGCCAGCAGCGTGGTGGCTTCCGGGATGAGCTCCTACGAGCAGTACTTC; CDR3: CASSVVASGMSSYEQYF; J: TRBJ2-7; size: -; V: TRBV5-1; D: -
DNA: TGCGCCAGCAGGGGGGACCTGTACAATGAGCAGTTCTTC; CDR3: CASRGDLYNEQFF; J: TRBJ2-1; size: -; V: TRBV5-1; D: -
DNA: TGTGCCACCACAGTGACAACTAATGAAAAACTGTTTTTT; CDR3: CATTVTTNEKLFF; J: TRBJ1-4; size: -; V: TRBV15; D: -
DNA: TGCGCCAGCAGCTTGGGCCTTGGACAGAGCTATGGCTACACCTTC; CDR3: CASSLGLGQSYGYTF; J: TRBJ1-2; size: -; V: TRBV5-1; D: -
DNA: TGTGCCAGCAGTCGGTTGGGATCTGGAAACACCATATATTTT; CDR3: CASSRLGSGNTIYF; J: TRBJ1-3; size: -; V: TRBV6-5; D: -
DNA: TGTGCCAGCAGTGGATCGACGGCAAATCAGCCCCAGCATTTT; CDR3: CASSGSTANQPQHF; J: TRBJ1-5; size: -; V: TRBV27; D: -
DNA: TGTGCCACACGAACAGGATCCTCTGGAAACACCATATATTTT; CDR3: CATRTGSSGNTIYF; J: TRBJ1-3; size: -; V: TRBV10-3; D: -
DNA: TGCGCCAGCAGCCCCACGGAGCGGGGGACTCAGCCCCAGCATTTT; CDR3: CASSPTERGTQPQHF; J: TRBJ1-5; size: -; V: TRBV4-1; D: -
DNA: TGTGCCAGCACCCCGGGACTAGCGGGATACAATGAGCAGTTCTTC; CDR3: CASTPGLAGYNEQFF; J: TRBJ2-1; size: few; V: TRBV28; D: TRBD2
DNA: TGCGCCAGCAGCGCCCAGCCAATGAATAGCGGGAGCAATGAGCAGTTCTTC; CDR3: CASSAQPMNSGSNEQFF; J: TRBJ2-1; size: -; V: TRBV4-1; D: TRBD2
DNA: TGCGCCAGCAGCTTGGCCCCTACCCCCTACAATGAGCAGTTCTTC; CDR3: CASSLAPTPYNEQFF; J: TRBJ2-1; size: -; V: TRBV5-1; D: -
DNA: TGTGCCAGCAGCCTAGGGCAGACTAGCGGGAACCCAGATACGCAGTATTTT; CDR3: CASSLGQTSGNPDTQYF; J: TRBJ2-3; size: -; V: TRBV7-9; D: TRBD2
DNA: TGTGCCAGCAGTAGCGGGAGGGTGGCCCCCGGTACGCAGTATTTT; CDR3: CASSSGRVAPGTQYF; J: TRBJ2-3; size: large; V: TRBV2; D: TRBD2
DNA: TGTGCCAGCAGCGTAGCTTCAGACGGACCATACCAAGAGACCCAGTACTTC; CDR3: CASSVASDGPYQETQYF; J: TRBJ2-5; size: -; V: TRBV9; D: -
DNA: TGTGCCTGGAGTGTAATGGATACCGGGGAGCTGTTTTTT; CDR3: CAWSVMDTGELFF; J: TRBJ2-2; size: few; V: TRBV30; D: -
DNA: TGTGCCAGCAGTCCTAGCGGGAGCTCCTACAATGAGCAGTTCTTC; CDR3: CASSPSGSSYNEQFF; J: TRBJ2-1; size: -; V: TRBV6-5; D: TRBD2
DNA: TGTGCCAGCAGGGAGGGGGGCACCGGGGAGCTGTTTTTT; CDR3: CASREGGTGELFF; J: TRBJ2-2; size: -; V: TRBV2; D: -
DNA: TGTGCCAGCAAGGGTACAGGGGCCTCACCCCTCCACTTT; CDR3: CASKGTGASPLHF; J: TRBJ1-6; size: once; V: TRBV27; D: TRBD1
DNA: TGTGCCAGTAGTATGTCGGTCCTCCGAGGGACCGGGGAGCTGTTTTTT; CDR3: CASSMSVLRGTGELFF; J: TRBJ2-2; size: -; V: TRBV19; D: -
DNA: TGTGCCAGCAGCTTAGGGGGCGGGCCGTACACCGGGGAGCTGTTTTTT; CDR3: CASSLGGGPYTGELFF; J: TRBJ2-2; size: -; V: TRBV7-6; D: -
DNA: TGTGCCATCAGTCAAAGCGGGGAAGAGACCCAGTACTTC; CDR3: CAISQSGEETQYF; J: TRBJ2-5; size: few; V: TRBV10-3; D: TRBD2
DNA: TGTGCCAGCAGGTGGACTAGCACAGATACGCAGTATTTT; CDR3: CASRWTSTDTQYF; J: TRBJ2-3; size: -; V: TRBV28; D: -
DNA: TGTGCCAGCAGCGTAGAGCCAGGTCGCTCCTACGAGCAGTACTTC; CDR3: CASSVEPGRSYEQYF; J: TRBJ2-7; size: -; V: TRBV9; D: -
DNA: TGCAGTGCTAGCACCGCAGAGACCCAGTACTTC; CDR3: CSASTAETQYF; J: TRBJ2-5; size: once; V: TRBV20-1; D: -
DNA: TGTGCCAGCAGCCTTGGGGGACAGGGGTTCTACGAGCAGTACTTC; CDR3: CASSLGGQGFYEQYF; J: TRBJ2-7; size: -; V: TRBV11-2; D: TRBD1
DNA: TGTGCCAGCGACAGGGAGCAAACGAACACTGAAGCTTTCTTT; CDR3: CASDREQTNTEAFF; J: TRBJ1-1; size: -; V: TRBV21-1; D: -
DNA: TGCGCCAGCAGCTTGTCGGGACAGGATAAAAACATTCAGTACTTC; CDR3: CASSLSGQDKNIQYF; J: TRBJ2-4; size: -; V: TRBV5-1; D: TRBD1
DNA: TGTGCCAGCAGTCTTTTTAGCGGGAACCATTACAATGAGCAGTTCTTC; CDR3: CASSLFSGNHYNEQFF; J: TRBJ2-1; size: -; V: TRBV27; D: TRBD2
DNA: TGTGCCAGCAGCGTAGGTGGGGGAGGGCCACCTGAGCAGTTCTTC; CDR3: CASSVGGGGPPEQFF; J: TRBJ2-1; size: -; V: TRBV9; D: TRBD2
DNA: TGTGCCAGCAGCTTCGGATCTAGCGGAAACAATGAGCAGTTCTTC; CDR3: CASSFGSSGNNEQFF; J: TRBJ2-1; size: -; V: TRBV7-2; D: TRBD2
DNA: TGTGCCAGCGACGGTGGAGCTGGTCTACACGAGCAGTACTTC; CDR3: CASDGGAGLHEQYF; J: TRBJ2-7; size: -; V: TRBV19; D: -
DNA: TGTGCCAGCAGCTCAGGGACGGTAGGGGAGACCCAGTACTTC; CDR3: CASSSGTVGETQYF; J: TRBJ2-5; size: -; V: TRBV5-4; D: -
DNA: TGTGCCAGCAGCTTGGCAGGGCAGCAAGAGACCCAGTACTTC; CDR3: CASSLAGQQETQYF; J: TRBJ2-5; size: once; V: TRBV5-4; D: -
DNA: TGCAGCGTTGCCGGGACAGGGGGCTTATTAGAGCAGTTCTTC; CDR3: CSVAGTGGLLEQFF; J: TRBJ2-1; size: -; V: TRBV29-1; D: TRBD1
DNA: TGTGCCAGCAGTTTAGACCATCAGGGGACGTCTGAAAAACTGTTTTTT; CDR3: CASSLDHQGTSEKLFF; J: TRBJ1-4; size: -; V: TRBV27; D: -
DNA: TGTGCCAGTCAGGGCGGGAGAAGGACCTTAAGCTCCTACAATGAGCAGTTCTTC; CDR3: CASQGGRRTLSSYNEQFF; J: TRBJ2-1; size: -; V: TRBV7-9; D: TRBD2
DNA: TGTGCCAGCAGTGACCTGACAGCCCATGCTTTC; CDR3: CASSDLTAHAF; J: TRBJ2-7; size: -; V: TRBV6-1; D: -
DNA: TGTGCCAGCAGCGTGACTAGCGGGACTGAGCAGTTCTTC; CDR3: CASSVTSGTEQFF; J: TRBJ2-1; size: -; V: TRBV9; D: TRBD2
DNA: TGTGCCAGCAGCCCGGCTGGGAGCTCCTACGAGCAGTACTTC; CDR3: CASSPAGSSYEQYF; J: TRBJ2-7; size: -; V: TRBV7-6; D: -
DNA: TGTGCCAGCAGTCATTCGGACAGGGACACAGATACGCAGTATTTT; CDR3: CASSHSDRDTDTQYF; J: TRBJ2-3; size: -; V: TRBV2; D: TRBD1
DNA: TGTGCCAGCGCGAAGGGGAGCACAGATACGCAGTATTTT; CDR3: CASAKGSTDTQYF; J: TRBJ2-3; size: -; V: TRBV9; D: -